This T cell receptor (beta chain) was recovered during a study of T cells in Graves' hyperthyroidism and ophthalmopathy. Study findings and constraints: Ophthalmopathy was identified by the model a median around 6.3 months ahead of onset.

Amplified TCR beta CDR3 regions derived from RNA transcripts. HTBI primers were the set used in a first-round RT-PCR of the TCR CDR3. TCRdb used MiXCR to reprocess the multiplex PCR reads, holding one entry per CDR3 protein. The data show 490,000 or so distinct CDR3 sequences, approximately 49% seen once. There are many counts of this clonotype. Antigen unknown. Exclusions: uncontrolled infection, other autoimmune disease, pregnancy, lactation. Every diagnosis used clinical symptoms, serum thyroxine and TRAb, thyroid ultrasound and orbital computed tomography. Specimen: peripheral blood or thyroid tissue (not recorded which). This TCR was recovered from an adult woman with Graves' disease, either hyperthyroidism or ophthalmopathy (not recorded which).

CDR3 region: CASSQIPRLLNYGYTF. The CDR3 nucleotides read TGCGCCAGCAGCCAAATACCCCGTCTACTTAACTATGGCTACACCTTC. The genes are TRBV4-1 and TRBJ1-2; D is unresolved. The length of the CDR3 is 16 residues. Per germline, CDR1 MGHRA and CDR2 YSYEKL. V was clipped by 2 bases and J by 1 base, with 14 bases between them.